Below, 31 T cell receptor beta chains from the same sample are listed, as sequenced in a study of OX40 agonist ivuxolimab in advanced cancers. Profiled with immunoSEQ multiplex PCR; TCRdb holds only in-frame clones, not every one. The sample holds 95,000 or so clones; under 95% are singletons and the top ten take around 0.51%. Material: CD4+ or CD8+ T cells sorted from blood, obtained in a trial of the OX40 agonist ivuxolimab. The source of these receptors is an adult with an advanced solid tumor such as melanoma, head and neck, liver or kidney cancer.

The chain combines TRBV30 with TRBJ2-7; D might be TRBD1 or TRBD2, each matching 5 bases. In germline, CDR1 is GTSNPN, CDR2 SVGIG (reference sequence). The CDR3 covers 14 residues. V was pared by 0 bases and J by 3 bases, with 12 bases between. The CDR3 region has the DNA TGTGCCTGGAGTGTATCTGGGGGATTCTACGAGCAGTACTTC. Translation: CAWSVSGGFYEQYF.

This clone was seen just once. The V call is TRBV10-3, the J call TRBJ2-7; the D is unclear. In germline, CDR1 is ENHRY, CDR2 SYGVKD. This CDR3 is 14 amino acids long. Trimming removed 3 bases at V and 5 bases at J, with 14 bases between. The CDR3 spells CAISDLVGRNEQYF. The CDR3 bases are TGTGCCATCAGTGACCTAGTGGGTCGGAACGAGCAGTACTTC.

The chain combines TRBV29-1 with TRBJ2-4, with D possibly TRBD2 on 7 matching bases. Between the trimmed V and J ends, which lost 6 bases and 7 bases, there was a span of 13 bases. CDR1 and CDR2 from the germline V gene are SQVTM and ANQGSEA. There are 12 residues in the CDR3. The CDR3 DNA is TGCAGCGTCGAAAGGGGGGGGAACATTCAGTACTTC. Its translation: CSVERGGNIQYF.

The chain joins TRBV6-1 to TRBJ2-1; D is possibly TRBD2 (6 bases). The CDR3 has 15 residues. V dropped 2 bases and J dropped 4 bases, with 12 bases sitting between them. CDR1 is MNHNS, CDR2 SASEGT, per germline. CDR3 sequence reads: CASSESPGTYNEQFF. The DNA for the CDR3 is TGTGCCAGCAGTGAAAGCCCAGGGACTTACAATGAGCAGTTCTTC.

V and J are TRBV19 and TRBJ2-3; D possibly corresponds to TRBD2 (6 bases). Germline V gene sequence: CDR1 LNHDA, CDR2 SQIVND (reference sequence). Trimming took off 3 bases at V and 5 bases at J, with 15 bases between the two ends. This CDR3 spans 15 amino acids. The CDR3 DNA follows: TGTGCCAGTAGTATGGGGTCGGGAGCGGGAGATACGCAGTATTTT. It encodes CASSMGSGAGDTQYF.

The DNA for the CDR3 is TGTGCCAGCAGCTTAGGCCCCGGGAACACTGGAAACACCATATATTTT. Translating it yields CASSLGPGNTGNTIYF. The chain employs TRBV7-3 and TRBJ1-3; D gene ambiguous. CDR3 length: 16 residues. Germline V gives CDR1 SGHTA, CDR2 FQGTGA. V was cut by 2 bases and J by 2 bases, with 13 bases left in between. Combining the CDR3 with reference TRBV7-3 and TRBJ1-3 gives the whole variable domain GAGVSQTPSNKVTEKGKYVELRCDPISGHTALYWYRQSLGQGPEFLIYFQGTGAADDSGLPNDRFFAVRPEGSVSTLKIQRTERGDSAVYLCASSLGPGNTGNTIYFGEGSWLTVV.

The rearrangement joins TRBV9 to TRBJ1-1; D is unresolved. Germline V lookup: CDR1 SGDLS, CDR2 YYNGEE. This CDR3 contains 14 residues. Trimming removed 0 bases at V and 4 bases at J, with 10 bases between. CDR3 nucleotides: TGTGCCAGCAGCGTAGCTAACAGCCTCACTGAAGCTTTCTTT. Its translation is CASSVANSLTEAFF.

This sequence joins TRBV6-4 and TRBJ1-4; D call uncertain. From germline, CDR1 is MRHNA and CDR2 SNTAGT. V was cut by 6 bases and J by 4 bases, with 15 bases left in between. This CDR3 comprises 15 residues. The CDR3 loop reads CASSQAIGYNEKLFF. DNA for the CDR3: TGTGCCAGCAGCCAAGCAATCGGGTATAATGAAAAACTGTTTTTT.

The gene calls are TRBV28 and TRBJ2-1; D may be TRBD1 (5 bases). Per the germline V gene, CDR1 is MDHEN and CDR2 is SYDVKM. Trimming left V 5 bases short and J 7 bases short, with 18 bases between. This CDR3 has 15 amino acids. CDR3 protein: CASSPPLGRGNEQFF. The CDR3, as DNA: TGTGCCAGCAGTCCTCCCCTAGGAAGGGGAAATGAGCAGTTCTTC.

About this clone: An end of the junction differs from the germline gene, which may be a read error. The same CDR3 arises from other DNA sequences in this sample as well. CDR3 sequence reads: CASSRAAGRPNNEQFF. Here the CDR3 DNA reads TGCGCCAGTAGTCGCGCCGCGGGACGTCCCAACAATGAGCAGTTCTTC. This rearrangement joins TRBV19 to TRBJ2-1; perhaps TRBD2 as D (6 bases). The CDR3 runs to 16 residues. Germline lookup yields CDR1 LNHDA and CDR2 SQIVND (reference sequence). The entire variable domain, with the rest obtained from reference TRBV19 and TRBJ2-1, is as follows: DGGITQSPKYLFRKEGQNVTLSCEQNLNHDAMYWYRQDPGQGLRLIYYSQIVNDFQKGDIAEGYSVSREKKESFPLTVTSAQKNPTAFYLCASSRAAGRPNNEQFFGPGTRLTVL.

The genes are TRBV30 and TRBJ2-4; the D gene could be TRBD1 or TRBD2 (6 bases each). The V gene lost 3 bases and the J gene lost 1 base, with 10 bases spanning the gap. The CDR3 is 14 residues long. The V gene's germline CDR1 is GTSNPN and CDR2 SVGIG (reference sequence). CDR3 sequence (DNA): TGTGCCTGGAGGGAGGGGGTGGCCAAAAACATTCAGTACTTC. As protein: CAWREGVAKNIQYF. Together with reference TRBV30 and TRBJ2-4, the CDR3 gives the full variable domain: SQTIHQWPATLVQPVGSPLSLECTVEGTSNPNLYWYRQAAGRGLQLLFYSVGIGQISSEVPQNLSASRPQDRQFILSSKKLLLSDSGFYLCAWREGVAKNIQYFGAGTRLSVL.

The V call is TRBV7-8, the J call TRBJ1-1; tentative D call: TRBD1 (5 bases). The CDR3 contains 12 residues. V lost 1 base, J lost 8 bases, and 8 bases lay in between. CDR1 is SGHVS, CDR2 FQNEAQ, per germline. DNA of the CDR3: TGTGCCAGCAGCTTAGGGACACCGGAAGCTTTCTTT. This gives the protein CASSLGTPEAFF. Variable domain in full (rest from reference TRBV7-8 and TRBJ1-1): GAGVSQSPRYKVAKRGQDVALRCDPISGHVSLFWYQQALGQGPEFLTYFQNEAQLDKSGLPSDRFFAERPEGSVSTLKIQRTQQEDSAVYLCASSLGTPEAFFGQGTRLTVV.

The CDR3 nucleotides read TGTGCCAGCAGTTTATCGGGCGGGAGGAAGTACTTC. Residues: CASSLSGGRKYF. The chain uses TRBV27 and TRBJ2-7; 8 positions agree with TRBD2. The CDR3 is 12 residues long. CDR1 and CDR2 from the germline V gene are MNHEY and SMNVEV (reference sequence). V was clipped by 0 bases and J by 11 bases; unmatched bases: 3.

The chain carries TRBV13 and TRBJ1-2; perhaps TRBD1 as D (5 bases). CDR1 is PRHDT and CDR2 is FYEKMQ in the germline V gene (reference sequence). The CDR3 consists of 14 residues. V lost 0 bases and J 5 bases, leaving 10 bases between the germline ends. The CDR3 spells CASSLGRVGYGYTF. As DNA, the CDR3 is TGTGCCAGCAGCTTAGGCAGGGTGGGGTATGGCTACACCTTC.

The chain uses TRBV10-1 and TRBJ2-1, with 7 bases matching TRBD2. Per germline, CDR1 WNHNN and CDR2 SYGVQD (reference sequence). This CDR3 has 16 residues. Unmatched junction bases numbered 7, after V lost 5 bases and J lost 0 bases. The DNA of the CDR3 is TGCGCCAGCAGTAGCGGTGGGGGGGACTCCTACAATGAGCAGTTCTTC. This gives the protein CASSSGGGDSYNEQFF.

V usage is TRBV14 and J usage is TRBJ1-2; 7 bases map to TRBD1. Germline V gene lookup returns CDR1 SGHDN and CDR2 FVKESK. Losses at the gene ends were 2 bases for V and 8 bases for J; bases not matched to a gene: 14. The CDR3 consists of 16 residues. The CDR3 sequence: CASSQLLTGSKVGYTF. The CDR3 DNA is TGTGCCAGCAGCCAACTTCTGACAGGGTCCAAGGTCGGCTACACCTTC.

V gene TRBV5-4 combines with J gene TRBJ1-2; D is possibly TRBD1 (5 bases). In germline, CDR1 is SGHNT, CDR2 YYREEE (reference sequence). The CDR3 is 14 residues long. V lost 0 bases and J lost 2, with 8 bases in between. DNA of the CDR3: TGTGCCAGCAGCTTGGTTGCAGGGAACTATGGCTACACCTTC. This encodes CASSLVAGNYGYTF.

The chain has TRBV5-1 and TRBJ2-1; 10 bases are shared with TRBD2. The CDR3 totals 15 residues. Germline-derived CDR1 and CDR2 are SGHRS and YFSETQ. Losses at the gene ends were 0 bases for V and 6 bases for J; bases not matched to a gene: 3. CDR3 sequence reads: CASSLGASGGNEQFF. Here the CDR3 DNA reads TGCGCCAGCAGCTTGGGGGCTAGCGGGGGCAATGAGCAGTTCTTC.

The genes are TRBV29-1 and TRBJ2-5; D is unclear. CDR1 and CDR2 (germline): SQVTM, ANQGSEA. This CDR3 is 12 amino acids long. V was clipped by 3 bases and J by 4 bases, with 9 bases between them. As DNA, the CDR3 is TGCAGCGTTGACTTCTCGGGAGAGACCCAGTACTTC. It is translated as CSVDFSGETQYF.

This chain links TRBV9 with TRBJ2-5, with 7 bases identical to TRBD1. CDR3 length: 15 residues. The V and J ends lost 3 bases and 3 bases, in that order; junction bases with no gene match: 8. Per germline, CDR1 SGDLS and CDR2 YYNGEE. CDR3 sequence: CASSEGNRGEETQYF. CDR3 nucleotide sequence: TGTGCCAGCAGCGAGGGTAACAGGGGCGAAGAGACCCAGTACTTC.

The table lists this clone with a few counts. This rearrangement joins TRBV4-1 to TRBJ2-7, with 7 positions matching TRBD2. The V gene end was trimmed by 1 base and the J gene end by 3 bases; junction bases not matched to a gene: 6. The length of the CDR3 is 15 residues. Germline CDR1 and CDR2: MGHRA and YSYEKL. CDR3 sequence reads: CASSQGGGTFYEQYF. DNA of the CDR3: TGCGCCAGCAGCCAAGGGGGGGGAACTTTCTACGAGCAGTACTTC.

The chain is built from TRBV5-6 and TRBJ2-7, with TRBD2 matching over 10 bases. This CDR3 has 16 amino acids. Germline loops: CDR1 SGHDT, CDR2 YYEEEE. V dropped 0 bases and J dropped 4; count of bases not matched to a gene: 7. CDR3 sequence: CASSLALAGVSYEQYF. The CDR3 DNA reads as TGTGCCAGCAGCTTGGCCCTAGCGGGAGTCTCGTACGAGCAGTACTTC. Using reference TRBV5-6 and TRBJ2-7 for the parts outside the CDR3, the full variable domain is DAGVTQSPTHLIKTRGQQVTLRCSPKSGHDTVSWYQQALGQGPQFIFQYYEEEERQRGNFPDRFSGHQFPNYSSELNVNALLLGDSALYLCASSLALAGVSYEQYFGPGTRLTVT.

CDR3 sequence (DNA): TGTGCCAGCTACCTTTTTGGCTCTGGAAACACCATATATTTT. Encoded protein: CASYLFGSGNTIYF. The chain links TRBV5-4 to TRBJ1-3; D is unresolved. The V end was cut by 7 bases, the J end by 0 bases, with 11 bases between. Germline-derived CDR1 and CDR2 are SGHNT and YYREEE (reference sequence). This CDR3 has 14 residues.

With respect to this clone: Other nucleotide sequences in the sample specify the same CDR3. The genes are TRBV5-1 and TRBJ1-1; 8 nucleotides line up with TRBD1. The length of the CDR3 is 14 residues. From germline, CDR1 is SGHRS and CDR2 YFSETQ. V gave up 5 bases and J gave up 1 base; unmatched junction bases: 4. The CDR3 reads CASSSGTGNTEAFF. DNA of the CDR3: TGCGCCAGCAGTTCCGGGACAGGGAACACTGAAGCTTTCTTT.

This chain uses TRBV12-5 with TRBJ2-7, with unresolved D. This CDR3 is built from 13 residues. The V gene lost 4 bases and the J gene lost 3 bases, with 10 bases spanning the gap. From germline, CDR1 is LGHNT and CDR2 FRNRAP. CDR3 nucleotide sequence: TGTGCTAGTGGTTCCCCGAACATCTACGAGCAGTACTTC. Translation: CASGSPNIYEQYF.

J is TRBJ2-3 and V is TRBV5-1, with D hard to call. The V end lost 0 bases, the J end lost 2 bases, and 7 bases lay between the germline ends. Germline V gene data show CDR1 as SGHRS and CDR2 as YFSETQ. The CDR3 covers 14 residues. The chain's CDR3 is CASSLGWATDTQYF. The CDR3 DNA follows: TGCGCCAGCAGCTTGGGGTGGGCCACAGATACGCAGTATTTT.

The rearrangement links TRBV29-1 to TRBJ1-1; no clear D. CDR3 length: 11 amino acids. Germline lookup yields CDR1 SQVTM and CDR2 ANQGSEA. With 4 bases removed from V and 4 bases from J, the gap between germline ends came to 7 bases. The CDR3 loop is CSVVTFTEAFF. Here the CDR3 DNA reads TGCAGCGTTGTAACGTTCACTGAAGCTTTCTTT. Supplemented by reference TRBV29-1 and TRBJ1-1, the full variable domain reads SAVISQKPSRDICQRGTSLTIQCQVDSQVTMMFWYRQQPGQSLTLIATANQGSEATYESGFVIDKFPISRPNLTFSTLTVSNMSPEDSSIYLCSVVTFTEAFFGQGTRLTVV.

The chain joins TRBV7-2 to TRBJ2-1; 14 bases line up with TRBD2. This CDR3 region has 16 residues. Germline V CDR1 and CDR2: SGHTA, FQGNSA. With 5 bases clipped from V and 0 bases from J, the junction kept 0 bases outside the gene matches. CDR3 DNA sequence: TGTGCCAGCAGCGGGACTAGCGGGAGCTCCTACAATGAGCAGTTCTTC. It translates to CASSGTSGSSYNEQFF.

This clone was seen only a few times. The CDR3 sequence: CAWRETQDQPQHF. The CDR3 DNA sequence: TGTGCCTGGAGGGAGACACAGGATCAGCCCCAGCATTTT. The gene calls are TRBV30 and TRBJ1-5, with D possibly being TRBD1 (5 bases). The V end was cut by 3 bases, the J end by 5 bases, with 11 bases between. The CDR3 runs to 13 residues. CDR1 and CDR2 (germline): GTSNPN, SVGIG (reference sequence).

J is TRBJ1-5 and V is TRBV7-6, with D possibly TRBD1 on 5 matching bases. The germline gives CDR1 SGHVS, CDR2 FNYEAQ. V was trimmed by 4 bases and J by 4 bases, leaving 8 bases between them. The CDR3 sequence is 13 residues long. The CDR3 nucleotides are TGTGCCAGCAGCTGGGACCTGAATCAGCCCCAGCATTTT. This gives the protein CASSWDLNQPQHF. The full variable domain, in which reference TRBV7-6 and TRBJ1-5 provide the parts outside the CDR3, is GAGVSQSPRYKVTKRGQDVALRCDPISGHVSLYWYRQALGQGPEFLTYFNYEAQQDKSGLPNDRFSAERPEGSISTLTIQRTEQRDSAMYRCASSWDLNQPQHFGDGTRLSIL.

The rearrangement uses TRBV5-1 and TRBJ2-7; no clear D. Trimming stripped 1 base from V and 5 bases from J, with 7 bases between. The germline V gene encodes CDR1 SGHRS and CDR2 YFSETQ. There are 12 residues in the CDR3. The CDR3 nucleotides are TGCGCCAGCAGCTTGTATAGGGACGAGCAGTACTTC. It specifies CASSLYRDEQYF.